Each of the 10 T cell receptor beta chains below was sequenced from the same sample in a study of T-cell reconstitution after alpha-beta-depleted transplantation in children. Unique molecular identifiers were used to barcode this TCRbeta library. A single record per CDR3 protein comes from TCRdb applying MiXCR to the PCR reads. The repertoire holds about 610,000 distinct CDR3 sequences, with roughly a tenth as singletons. Here the sequenced sample was PBMCs from the stem cell graft donor, taken from the stem cell graft. These receptors were taken from a human donor who donated a stem cell graft to a child with acute myeloid leukemia.

This clonotype was counted between two and nine times. The chain uses TRBV29-1 and TRBJ2-7, with 16 positions matching TRBD2. The CDR3 has 18 residues. Trimming took 2 bases from V and 5 from J; bases not matched to a gene: 12. Germline V gene sequence: CDR1 SQVTM, CDR2 ANQGSEA. The chain's CDR3 is CSVETDWGLAGGSHEQYF. DNA of the CDR3: TGCAGCGTTGAAACGGATTGGGGACTAGCGGGAGGGTCCCACGAGCAGTACTTC.

This clonotype was counted many times. This chain joins TRBV28 and TRBJ2-3; 9 nucleotides agree with TRBD2. CDR1 is MDHEN, CDR2 SYDVKM, per germline. The V gene end was trimmed by 5 bases and the J gene end by 5 bases; junction bases not matched to a gene: 8. The CDR3 extends over 15 amino acids. The chain's CDR3 is CASSISGSIGDTQYF. CDR3 bases: TGTGCCAGCAGTATTAGCGGGAGTATAGGAGATACGCAGTATTTT.

This chain joins TRBV29-1 and TRBJ2-7, with TRBD2 matching over 12 bases. The length of the CDR3 is 13 residues. CDR1 and CDR2 (germline): SQVTM, ANQGSEA. V was clipped by 4 bases and J by 10 bases; unmatched bases: 8. The CDR3, as DNA: TGCAGCGTTGGGGACCGACTAGCGGGAGTACAGTACTTC. Its protein is CSVGDRLAGVQYF.

The genes are TRBV29-1 and TRBJ2-1; 8 nucleotides align to TRBD2. V was pared by 3 bases and J by 8 bases, with 15 bases of the junction left unmatched. The CDR3 loop spans 16 amino acids. Germline V gene lookup returns CDR1 SQVTM and CDR2 ANQGSEA. The CDR3 DNA reads TGCAGCGTTGAGACCGGGGGGGCTGGTATTTGGGATGAGCAGTTCTTC. Translation gives CSVETGGAGIWDEQFF.

This clonotype was counted between two and nine times. CDR3 nucleotides: TGTGCCAGCAGCTTGACTGACAGGCTTAGCAATCAGCCCCAGCATTTT. Its translation: CASSLTDRLSNQPQHF. The rearrangement links TRBV5-7 to TRBJ1-5; tentatively, D is TRBD1 (6 bases). TRBV5-7 is an ORF; its function is uncertain. The CDR3 loop spans 16 amino acids. The V gene lost 1 base and the J gene lost 0 bases, with 11 bases spanning the gap.

This clonotype was counted between two and nine times. This rearrangement joins TRBV20-1 to TRBJ2-1; 10 bases agree with TRBD2. Germline CDR1 reads DFQATT; CDR2 reads SNEGSKA (reference sequence). After removal of 1 base from V and 3 bases from J, the junction contained 6 bases not matched to a gene. CDR3 length: 16 amino acids. The CDR3 reads CSARAYLAGDYNEQFF. Written as DNA, the CDR3 is TGCAGTGCTAGAGCCTATCTAGCGGGAGACTACAATGAGCAGTTCTTC.

This clonotype was seen only a few times. V and J are TRBV5-6 and TRBJ2-7; TRBD1 or TRBD2 may be the D gene (7 bases each). CDR1 and CDR2 from the germline V gene are SGHDT and YYEEEE. The CDR3 sequence is 14 residues long. V was clipped by 4 bases and J by 2 bases, with 13 bases between them. DNA of the CDR3: TGTGCCAGCAGCGCAGGGGGGGCTCCCTACGAGCAGTACTTC. This translates into CASSAGGAPYEQYF.

The table lists this clonotype with many counts. V gene TRBV7-2 combines with J gene TRBJ2-2; D gene ambiguous. CDR1 and CDR2 from the germline V gene are SGHTA and FQGNSA. This CDR3 comprises 11 residues. Trimming removed 3 bases from V and 9 bases from J, with 5 bases in between. The CDR3 coding sequence is TGTGCCAGCAGCTTGGGGTGGGAGCTGTTTTTT. It is translated as CASSLGWELFF.

This clonotype was seen more than once but under ten times. The CDR3 nucleotides are TGTGCCAGCAGTTTCCAGGACTTCCCCTACGAGCAGTACTTC. It specifies CASSFQDFPYEQYF. The rearrangement joins TRBV27 to TRBJ2-7; tentatively, D is TRBD2 (5 bases). CDR1 and CDR2 from the germline V gene are MNHEY and SMNVEV (reference sequence). The length of the CDR3 is 14 residues. V was cut by 3 bases and J by 2 bases, with 11 bases left in between.

This clonotype showed up many times. The chain is built from TRBV5-1 and TRBJ2-3; TRBD2 is a possible D gene (5 bases). V was cut by 0 bases and J by 0 bases, with 8 bases left in between. Germline CDR1 reads SGHRS; CDR2 reads YFSETQ. The CDR3 is made up of 15 amino acids. CDR3 nucleotide sequence: TGCGCCAGCAGCTTGGTCGGGGTTAGCACAGATACGCAGTATTTT. Amino acids: CASSLVGVSTDTQYF.